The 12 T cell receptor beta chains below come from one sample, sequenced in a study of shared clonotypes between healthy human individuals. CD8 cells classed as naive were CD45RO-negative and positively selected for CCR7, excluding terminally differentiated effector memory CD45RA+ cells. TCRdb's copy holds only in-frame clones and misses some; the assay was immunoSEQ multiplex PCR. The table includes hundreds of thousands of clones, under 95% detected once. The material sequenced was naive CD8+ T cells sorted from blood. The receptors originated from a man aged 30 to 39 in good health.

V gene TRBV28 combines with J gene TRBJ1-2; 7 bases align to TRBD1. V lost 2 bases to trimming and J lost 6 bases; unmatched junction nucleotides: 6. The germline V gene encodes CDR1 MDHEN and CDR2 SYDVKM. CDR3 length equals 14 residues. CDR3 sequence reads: CASSLPGGYHGYTF. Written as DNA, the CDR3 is TGTGCCAGCAGTTTACCAGGGGGTTACCATGGCTACACCTTC.

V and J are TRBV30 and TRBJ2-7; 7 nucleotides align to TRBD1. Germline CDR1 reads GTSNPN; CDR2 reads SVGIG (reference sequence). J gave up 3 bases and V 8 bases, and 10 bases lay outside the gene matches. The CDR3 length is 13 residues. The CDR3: CAHSLGTDYEQYF. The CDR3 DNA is TGTGCCCACTCGCTCGGGACAGACTACGAGCAGTACTTC.

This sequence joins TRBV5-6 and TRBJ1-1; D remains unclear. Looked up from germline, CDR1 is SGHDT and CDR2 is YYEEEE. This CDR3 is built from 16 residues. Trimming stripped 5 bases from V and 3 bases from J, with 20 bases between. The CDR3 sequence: CASSRDAGALDTEAFF. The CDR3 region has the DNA TGTGCCAGCAGTCGGGATGCGGGCGCCCTGGACACTGAAGCTTTCTTT. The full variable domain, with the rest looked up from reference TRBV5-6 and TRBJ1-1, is DAGVTQSPTHLIKTRGQQVTLRCSPKSGHDTVSWYQQALGQGPQFIFQYYEEEERQRGNFPDRFSGHQFPNYSSELNVNALLLGDSALYLCASSRDAGALDTEAFFGQGTRLTVV.

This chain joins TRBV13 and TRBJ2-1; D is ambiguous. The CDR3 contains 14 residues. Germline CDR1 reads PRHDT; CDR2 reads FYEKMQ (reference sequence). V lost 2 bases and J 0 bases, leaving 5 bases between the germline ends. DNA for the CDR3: TGTGCCAGCAGCTTAACAAGCTCCTACAATGAGCAGTTCTTC. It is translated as CASSLTSSYNEQFF.

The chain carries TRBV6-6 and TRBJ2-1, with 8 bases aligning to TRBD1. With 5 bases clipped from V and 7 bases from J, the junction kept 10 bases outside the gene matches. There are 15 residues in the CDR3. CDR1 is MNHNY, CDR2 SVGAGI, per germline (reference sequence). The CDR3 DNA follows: TGTGCCAGCAGTCCGGACAGGGATGGGTCTAATGAGCAGTTCTTC. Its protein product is CASSPDRDGSNEQFF.

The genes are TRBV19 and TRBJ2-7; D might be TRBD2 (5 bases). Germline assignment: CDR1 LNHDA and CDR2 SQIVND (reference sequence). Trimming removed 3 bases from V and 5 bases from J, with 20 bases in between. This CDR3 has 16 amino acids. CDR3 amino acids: CASSIAAMRAANEQYF. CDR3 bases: TGTGCCAGTAGTATTGCGGCAATGAGGGCTGCGAACGAGCAGTACTTC.

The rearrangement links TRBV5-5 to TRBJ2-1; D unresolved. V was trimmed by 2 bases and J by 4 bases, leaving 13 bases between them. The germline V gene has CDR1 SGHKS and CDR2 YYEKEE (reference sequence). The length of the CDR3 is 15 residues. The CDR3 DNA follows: TGTGCCAGCAGCTTATTTAGCCAGCTGTACAATGAGCAGTTCTTC. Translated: CASSLFSQLYNEQFF.

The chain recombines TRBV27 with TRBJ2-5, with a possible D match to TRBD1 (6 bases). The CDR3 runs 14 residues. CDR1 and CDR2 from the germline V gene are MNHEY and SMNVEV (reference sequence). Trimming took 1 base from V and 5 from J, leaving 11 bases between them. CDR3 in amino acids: CASSLLGASETQYF. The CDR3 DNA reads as TGTGCCAGCAGTTTATTGGGGGCCAGCGAGACCCAGTACTTC.

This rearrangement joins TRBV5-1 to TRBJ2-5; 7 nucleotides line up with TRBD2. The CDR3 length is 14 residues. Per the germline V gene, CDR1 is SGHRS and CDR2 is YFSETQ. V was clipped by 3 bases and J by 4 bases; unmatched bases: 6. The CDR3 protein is CASSWRGSGETQYF. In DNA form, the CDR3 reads TGCGCCAGCAGCTGGCGCGGGAGCGGAGAGACCCAGTACTTC.

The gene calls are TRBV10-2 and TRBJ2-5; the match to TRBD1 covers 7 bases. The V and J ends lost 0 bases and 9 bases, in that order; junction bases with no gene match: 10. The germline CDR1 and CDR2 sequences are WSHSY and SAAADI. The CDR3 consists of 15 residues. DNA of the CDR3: TGCGCCAGCAGTGAGTCGGTCACTAGGGGGCAGGCCCAGTACTTC. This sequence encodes CASSESVTRGQAQYF.

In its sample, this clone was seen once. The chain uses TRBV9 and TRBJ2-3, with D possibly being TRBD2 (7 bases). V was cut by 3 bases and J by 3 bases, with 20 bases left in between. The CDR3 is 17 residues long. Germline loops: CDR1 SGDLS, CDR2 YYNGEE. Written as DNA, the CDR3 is TGTGCCAGCAGCGCAGAGGGGGGGCAGGCGCGGACAGATACGCAGTATTTT. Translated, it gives CASSAEGGQARTDTQYF.

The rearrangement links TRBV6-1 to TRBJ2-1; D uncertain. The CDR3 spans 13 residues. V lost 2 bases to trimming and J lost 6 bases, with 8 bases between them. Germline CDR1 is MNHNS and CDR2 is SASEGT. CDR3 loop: CASSEHRANEQFF. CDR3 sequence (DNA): TGTGCCAGCAGTGAACATAGGGCCAATGAGCAGTTCTTC.